This T cell receptor (beta chain) is drawn from a study of blood T cell repertoires in COVID-19. The overall study: Samples representing acute and convalescent COVID-19 were sourced from the United States, Italy and Spain.

Germline CDR1 reads MNHNY; CDR2 reads SVGAGI (reference sequence). The ends were cut back, 2 bases at V and 5 bases at J, with 10 bases in the middle. The CDR3 length is 15 residues. Repertoires were generated with immunoSEQ multiplex PCR, while TCRdb's copy carries only in-frame clones and drops some. The sample holds 100,000 to 150,000 clones, less than 90% seen once. Those who participated ranged in age from roughly 18 to 90 years and resided in about two dozen US areas. Recovered status applied to Cohort 3 donors who had two consecutive negative PCRs. It also applied to those with clearance or with symptom resolution.

This clonotype was obtained from a woman aged 45 to 65 who had recovered from COVID-19. The sample was PBMCs or T cells enriched from blood (not recorded which). V and J are TRBV6-6 and TRBJ1-6; possible D gene TRBD1, 6 bases. CDR3 sequence: CASSYQQGNNSPLHF. For the CDR3, the DNA is TGTGCCAGCAGTTACCAGCAGGGGAATAATTCACCCCTCCACTTT.